These 20 T cell receptor beta chains came from one sample sequenced in a study of spatial heterogeneity in lung cancer. Overall study findings and caveats: Tumor mutation count correlated with how many alpha and beta TCRs expanded intratumorally.

The sample's time point: sample taken at primary tumor resection. Their target antigens are unknown. TCRdb analysed the 5' RACE reads with MiXCR anew, one entry per CDR3 protein. The sample comprises around 100,000 distinct CDR3 sequences, 4.4% of which are singletons, and around 21% rests with the top ten. This specimen consisted of lung tumor tissue, obtained at surgery. Receptors originate from a male donor with early-stage non-small cell lung cancer.

This clonotype appeared many times. The rearrangement joins TRBV20-1 to TRBJ2-1, with 11 bases lining up with TRBD2. The V gene's germline CDR1 is DFQATT and CDR2 SNEGSKA (reference sequence). With 6 bases clipped from V and 2 bases from J, the junction kept 9 bases outside the gene matches. The length of the CDR3 is 16 residues. This CDR3 is CSARPSGRIAYNEQFF. CDR3 bases: TGCAGTGCGAGACCTAGCGGGAGGATCGCCTACAATGAGCAGTTCTTC.

The rearrangement uses TRBV11-3 and TRBJ1-1; D not resolved. The CDR3 has 14 amino acids. Trimming stripped 5 bases from V and 6 bases from J, with 16 bases between. CDR1 SGHNT and CDR2 YENEEA come from the germline V gene. This CDR3 reads CASSPTTLRSEAFF. CDR3 DNA: TGTGCCAGCAGCCCCACAACGCTTAGGTCTGAAGCTTTCTTT.

This clonotype was counted many times. This rearrangement joins TRBV20-1 to TRBJ2-1, with a weak D call TRBD2 (6 bases). Between the trimmed V and J ends, which lost 0 bases and 9 bases, there was a span of 12 bases. The CDR3 totals 13 residues. From germline, CDR1 is DFQATT and CDR2 SNEGSKA (reference sequence). This chain's CDR3 is CSARDRRTTEQFF. The CDR3 coding sequence is TGCAGTGCTAGAGATCGGCGGACTACTGAGCAGTTCTTC.

Comments on this clonotype: A much more abundant neighbour one base away suggests this may be a read error. The rearrangement links TRBV2 to TRBJ2-1; 7 bases align to TRBD2. Per germline, CDR1 SNHLY and CDR2 FYNNEI. Losses at the gene ends were 11 bases for V and 10 bases for J; bases not matched to a gene: 17. CDR3 length: 14 amino acids. CDR3 sequence (DNA): TGTGCCGGTATCCTGACTAGCTTACCCGGGGAGCAGTTCTTC. The encoded protein is CAGILTSLPGEQFF.

This clonotype has ten or more counts. The CDR3 loop is CSAPGDRDGYTF. For the CDR3, the DNA is TGCAGTGCCCCAGGGGACAGAGATGGCTACACCTTC. This sequence joins TRBV20-1 and TRBJ1-2; 7 bases line up with TRBD1. V lost 6 bases and J lost 6; bases outside the gene matches: 7. CDR1 is DFQATT and CDR2 is SNEGSKA in the germline V gene (reference sequence). This CDR3 contains 12 residues.

The chain links TRBV9 to TRBJ2-2; 9 bases match TRBD1. After removal of 4 bases from V and 6 bases from J, the junction contained 10 bases not matched to a gene. From germline, CDR1 is SGDLS and CDR2 YYNGEE. The CDR3 extends over 16 amino acids. The CDR3 region is CASSPGTGKGAGELFF. DNA of the CDR3: TGTGCCAGCAGCCCGGGGACAGGGAAGGGCGCCGGGGAGCTGTTTTTT.

This clonotype was seen ten or more times. The genes are TRBV7-2 and TRBJ1-5; D is unresolved. The V end lost 2 bases, the J end lost 3 bases, and 11 bases lay between the germline ends. In germline, CDR1 is SGHTA, CDR2 FQGNSA. The CDR3 consists of 15 residues. The CDR3 nucleotides read TGTGCCAGCAGCTTATATGGTAGGGACAATCAGCCCCAGCATTTT. It encodes CASSLYGRDNQPQHF. Complete variable domain (other parts from reference TRBV7-2 and TRBJ1-5): GAGVSQSPSNKVTEKGKDVELRCDPISGHTALYWYRQSLGQGLEFLIYFQGNSAPDKSGLPSDRFSAERTGGSVSTLTIQRTQQEDSAVYLCASSLYGRDNQPQHFGDGTRLSIL.

This clonotype appeared many times. The chain joins TRBV7-6 to TRBJ2-7, with 9 bases identical to TRBD1. CDR1 is SGHVS and CDR2 is FNYEAQ in the germline V gene. J was trimmed by 4 bases and V by 5 bases; bases with no gene match: 15. The CDR3 runs 17 residues. CDR3 sequence reads: CASSPIAGQGLMYEQYF. Written as DNA, the CDR3 is TGTGCCAGCAGCCCGATCGCGGGACAGGGTTTGATGTACGAGCAGTACTTC. The variable domain in full, with the rest retrieved from reference TRBV7-6 and TRBJ2-7, is GAGVSQSPRYKVTKRGQDVALRCDPISGHVSLYWYRQALGQGPEFLTYFNYEAQQDKSGLPNDRFSAERPEGSISTLTIQRTEQRDSAMYRCASSPIAGQGLMYEQYFGPGTRLTVT.

This clonotype was counted at least ten times. CDR3 in DNA: TGTGCCAGCAGGGGTAGCGGGAGGGCCCTTGAGCAGTTCTTC. As protein: CASRGSGRALEQFF. The rearrangement joins TRBV12-3 or TRBV12-4 to TRBJ2-1; 11 bases are a match to TRBD2. The V segment lost 6 bases and the J segment 9 bases; nucleotides outside the gene matches: 7. This CDR3 spans 14 amino acids.

This clonotype was counted many times. The chain couples TRBV7-2 to TRBJ2-3; 7 nucleotides match TRBD2. This CDR3 comprises 15 residues. With 5 bases clipped from V and 2 bases from J, the junction kept 7 bases outside the gene matches. Germline V lookup: CDR1 SGHTA, CDR2 FQGNSA. CDR3 protein: CASSARDYPTDTQYF. CDR3 bases: TGTGCCAGCAGCGCCCGGGACTACCCCACAGATACGCAGTATTTT.

This clonotype was seen at least ten times. The chain links TRBV5-1 to TRBJ2-3; D is ambiguous. This CDR3 is 12 amino acids long. Looked up from germline, CDR1 is SGHRS and CDR2 is YFSETQ. Trimming removed 2 bases at V and 6 bases at J, with 7 bases between. The CDR3 DNA sequence: TGCGCCAGCAGCTTTATGCGGGATACGCAGTATTTT. Translation gives CASSFMRDTQYF.

Ten or more counts support this clonotype. The chain recombines TRBV20-1 with TRBJ1-3; no reliable D call. Trimming removed 2 bases at V and 8 bases at J, with 7 bases between. The CDR3 extends over 11 amino acids. Germline values: CDR1 DFQATT, CDR2 SNEGSKA (reference sequence). This CDR3 reads CSARLGDTIYF. The CDR3 bases are TGCAGTGCTAGACTAGGCGACACCATATATTTT.

With respect to this clonotype: This could be a read error, since a much larger clone is one nucleotide away. The CDR3 ends on some other residue instead of the conserved phenylalanine or tryptophan, so this is likely a read error. In DNA, the CDR3 is TGTGCCAGCAGTGATGGGGACACAGATACGCAGTATTAT. It encodes CASSDGDTDTQYY. The V call is TRBV2, the J call TRBJ2-3; D uncertain. CDR3 length: 13 residues. Germline V gives CDR1 SNHLY, CDR2 FYNNEI. V was cut by 3 bases and J by 2 bases, with 6 bases left in between.

This clonotype was seen more than once but under ten times. J is TRBJ2-3 and V is TRBV2; 7 positions match TRBD2. CDR3 length equals 14 residues. Per the germline V gene, CDR1 is SNHLY and CDR2 is FYNNEI. The V gene end was trimmed by 11 bases and the J gene end by 4 bases; junction bases not matched to a gene: 12. The CDR3 region has the DNA TGTGCCGCAGCGGGATACGAAGTCGCAGATACGCAGTATTTT. It translates to CAAAGYEVADTQYF.

This clonotype was counted ten times or more. This chain's CDR3 is CASRTDTGTGASPLHF. In DNA form, the CDR3 reads TGTGCCAGCAGAACGGACACCGGGACAGGGGCTTCACCCCTCCACTTT. The rearrangement links TRBV6-1 to TRBJ1-6; 10 bases match TRBD1. V lost 6 bases and J lost 9; bases outside the gene matches: 11. Germline-derived CDR1 and CDR2 are MNHNS and SASEGT. The CDR3 is 16 amino acids.

This clonotype was counted ten times or more. The chain carries TRBV14 and TRBJ1-1; 7 bases are shared with TRBD1. The germline V gene has CDR1 SGHDN and CDR2 FVKESK. The CDR3 loop spans 15 amino acids. V shed 1 base, J shed 5 bases, and the junction held 7 bases outside the gene matches. CDR3 nucleotides: TGTGCCAGCAGCCAAGTCCCGACAGGGCTAACTGAAGCTTTCTTT. Translated: CASSQVPTGLTEAFF. Using reference TRBV14 and TRBJ1-1 for the parts outside the CDR3, the full variable domain is EAGVTQFPSHSVIEKGQTVTLRCDPISGHDNLYWYRRVMGKEIKFLLHFVKESKQDESGMPNNRFLAERTGGTYSTLKVQPAELEDSGVYFCASSQVPTGLTEAFFGQGTRLTVV.

At least ten counts were recorded for this clonotype. This chain uses TRBV12-3 or TRBV12-4 with TRBJ2-2; D is perhaps TRBD2 (7 bases). Trimming removed 7 bases from V and 7 bases from J, with 22 bases in between. The CDR3 runs 16 residues. CDR3 DNA: TGTGCCAGCACCCTAAGGGGGGGAGATAGGATCGGGGAGCTGTTTTTT. Its protein is CASTLRGGDRIGELFF.

V and J are TRBV28 and TRBJ1-1, with D unclear. The CDR3 covers 12 residues. From germline, CDR1 is MDHEN and CDR2 SYDVKM. Trimming removed 5 bases at V and 11 bases at J, with 15 bases between. The CDR3 loop is CASSATRREAFF. The CDR3 DNA reads as TGTGCCAGCAGTGCGACCAGGAGAGAGGCTTTCTTT.

This clonotype has ten or more counts. This sequence joins TRBV7-9 and TRBJ2-7, with 7 bases lining up with TRBD2. This CDR3 has 18 amino acids. J was trimmed by 0 bases and V by 5 bases; bases with no gene match: 16. Germline CDR1 and CDR2: SEHNR and FQNEAQ (reference sequence). The CDR3 loop is CASSPTALTSVVSYEQYF. CDR3 in DNA: TGTGCCAGCAGCCCGACCGCCTTAACTAGCGTCGTCTCCTACGAGCAGTACTTC.

This clonotype was seen ten or more times. This chain uses TRBV15 with TRBJ2-3; the D is unclear. Germline V lookup: CDR1 LNHNV, CDR2 YYDKDF (reference sequence). V gave up 4 bases and J gave up 14 bases, with 16 bases separating them. CDR3 length equals 12 residues. The CDR3 nucleotides read TGTGCCACCAGCAAAGGACCACTACGCATGTATTTT. It yields the protein CATSKGPLRMYF.